Listed below are T cell receptor beta chains from one sample, sequenced in a study of siplizumab effects on memory and regulatory T cells. Using immunoSEQ multiplex PCR, the repertoire was profiled, and TCRdb retains in-frame clones only, with some absent. The sample gives 85,000 to 120,000 clones, about 93% of which show up once; roughly 1.1% is in the top ten. Sequencing was done on a sample of CD4+ T cells sorted from blood. The receptors were sampled from a human donor in good health. Each CDR3 is given with its conserved first and last residue. The order of the fields is V gene, J gene, CDR3 protein.

TRBV9,TRBJ1-1,CASSPIDRGAEAFF
TRBV19,TRBJ1-5,CASSATGVDRQPQHF
TRBV18,TRBJ2-3,CASSPPGRYTQYF
TRBV4-1,TRBJ2-2,CASSQERVEGGQELFF
TRBV10-3,TRBJ2-3,CAISVTDTQYF
TRBV28,TRBJ2-1,CASKSGTQRVNEQFF
TRBV6-1,TRBJ2-7,CASSVGTGLYEQYF
TRBV28,TRBJ2-5,CASRGGSLAQETQYF
TRBV27,TRBJ2-2,CASRLAPNTGELFF
TRBV11-2,TRBJ1-2,CASSLDFFGDGYTF
TRBV11-3,TRBJ2-3,CASEPDTQYF
TRBV27,TRBJ2-1,CASSFGTSGSSSYNEQFF
TRBV9,TRBJ2-4,CASSVGIAGAAKNIQYF
TRBV7-9,TRBJ1-1,CASSFGDPLNTEAFF
TRBV7-9,TRBJ2-6,CASTRRGGANVLTF
TRBV7-3,TRBJ2-3,CASSLRGERSDTQYF
TRBV5-1,TRBJ2-7,CASSLYGPLSSYEQYF
TRBV5-1,TRBJ2-2,CASSSIAGINTGELFF
TRBV14,TRBJ2-7,CASSGGTSWYEQYF
TRBV28,TRBJ1-2,CASSLKFGSYGYTF
TRBV5-4,TRBJ1-3,CASRLQGAGNTIYF
TRBV2,TRBJ2-1,CASRERTSPAYNEQFF
TRBV5-1,TRBJ2-1,CASSPTYRRDNEQFF
TRBV25-1,TRBJ2-6,CASSEDRWGANVLTF
TRBV28,TRBJ2-1,CASSPSLAARANEQFF
TRBV28,TRBJ1-2,CASRRDIYGYTF
TRBV7-9,TRBJ2-3,CASSFYASGSWADTQYF
TRBV5-3,TRBJ2-7,CAIGTAKYEQYF
TRBV5-1,TRBJ2-1,CASALTIQGGNEQFF
TRBV19,TRBJ2-7,CASGSYEQYF
TRBV27,TRBJ2-5,CASSPGPAGGPGTQYF
TRBV15,TRBJ2-7,CATSTKGRSNEQYF
TRBV28,NA,CASPPGAGGPQGSYEQYF
TRBV7-9,TRBJ1-1,CASHETGAEAFF
TRBV21-1,TRBJ2-4,CASKPSTRAKNIQYF
TRBV25-1,TRBJ1-2,CASSAETDYGYTF
TRBV29-1,TRBJ1-4,CSVGERGRKEKLFF
TRBV6-5,TRBJ1-1,CASSADRGGLEAFF
TRBV10-1,TRBJ2-6,CASSESGANVLTF
TRBV6-5,TRBJ1-1,CASSYHGQNTEAFF
TRBV30,TRBJ1-6,CAWTRQLTESNSPLHF
TRBV7-6,TRBJ2-5,CASSLDLWTSGETQYF
TRBV19,TRBJ2-3,CASSWTKRITDTQYF
TRBV29-1,TRBJ2-3,CSGSMKGDSTDTQYF
TRBV5-1,TRBJ2-7,CASSWGQGRQQYF
TRBV9,TRBJ1-2,CASSPAPGQNYGYTF
TRBV5-4,TRBJ2-5,CASSPDTIGRETQYF
TRBV14,TRBJ1-2,CASCDREYGYTF
TRBV7-9,TRBJ1-5,CASSLGQGSNQPQHF
TRBV29-1,TRBJ2-2,CSVEEFRGNGELFF
TRBV5-1,TRBJ2-4,CASSPGLTGVHIQYF
TRBV5-8,TRBJ2-7,CASSLKQGRNEQYF
TRBV11-2,TRBJ2-5,CASSLRVLAGGQETQYF